Here is one T cell receptor beta chain with its context. Seattle-derived patients entered the study during active infection and were followed longitudinally. Here immunoSEQ multiplex PCR was the method, and the copy in TCRdb shows in-frame clones only, minus some. The sample carries 210,000 or so clones, just under 90% recorded once. The data were taken from a study of blood T cell repertoires in COVID-19. Across the whole study: From T cells, B-cell-depleted T cells, or PBMCs came the material, which was cDNA or gDNA.

V dropped 4 bases and J dropped 5; count of bases not matched to a gene: 7. Germline V gene sequence: CDR1 SGDLS, CDR2 YYNGEE. This CDR3 contains 14 residues. The material sequenced was peripheral blood. The receptor's source is a man under 40 with COVID-19, enrolled during active disease. This chain connects TRBV9 to TRBJ2-5; TRBD1 matches 8 bases. Written as DNA, the CDR3 is TGTGCCAGCAGCCCCCGGACAGGGTCGGAGACCCAGTACTTC. Translation gives CASSPRTGSETQYF.